These 19 T cell receptor beta chains originate from one sample sequenced in a study of human T cells and chemical hapten exposure. Time point reported: pre-sensitization, week 0. Treatment of the sample: therapeutic diphenylcyclopropenone sensitization with weekly scalp DPC. In TCRdb, the RACE reads were re-called with MiXCR into one record per CDR3 protein. This sample carries around 180,000 distinct CDR3 sequences, 25% to 30% of them seen once, and the ten largest clones take 2.9%. The sample was whole blood, taken in connection with sensitization to the hapten diphenylcyclopropenone (DPC). Source of these receptors: a woman in her thirties with alopecia areata. Some clones in this sample may be carry-over from other donors' samples.

V and J are TRBV18 and TRBJ1-6; 9 bases match TRBD1. This CDR3 is 15 amino acids long. Germline CDR1 reads KGHSH; CDR2 reads LQKENI. V lost 4 bases to trimming and J lost 7 bases; unmatched junction nucleotides: 5. CDR3 DNA: TGTGCCAGCTCACGACAGGGGGTTGGAAATTCACCCCTCCACTTT. Translation: CASSRQGVGNSPLHF.

This chain joins TRBV20-1 and TRBJ1-2; TRBD1 might be the D (6 bases). V was shortened by 4 bases and J by 4 bases, with 13 bases between the two germline ends. CDR3 length: 13 residues. Germline V gives CDR1 DFQATT, CDR2 SNEGSKA (reference sequence). CDR3 bases: TGCAGTGCTACAGGGGTGGTATTCTATGGCTACACCTTC. This codes for CSATGVVFYGYTF.

CDR3: CASSLGRDRRQETQYF. The CDR3 bases are TGTGCCAGCAGCTTAGGACGGGACAGGCGCCAAGAGACCCAGTACTTC. The chain combines TRBV7-6 with TRBJ2-5; 8 nucleotides line up with TRBD1. Germline trimming cut 1 base from V and 1 base from J; bases unmatched to any gene: 5. Germline V lookup: CDR1 SGHVS, CDR2 FNYEAQ. The CDR3 length is 16 residues.

Concerning this clonotype: Its ends do not fully match the called genes, so a read error is possible. This sequence joins TRBV4-3 and TRBJ2-3; perhaps D is TRBD1 or TRBD2 (5 bases each). Germline V gene sequence: CDR1 LGHNA, CDR2 YSLEER. The CDR3 loop spans 15 amino acids. This chain's CDR3 is CASSLGAGETDTQYF. The CDR3 DNA reads as TGTGCCAGCAGCCTCGGGGCAGGAGAGACAGATACGCAGTATTTT.

A few counts support this clonotype. CDR3 nucleotides: TGTGCCAGCAGTCGGGACTCGCCCTACGAGCAGTACTTC. It yields the protein CASSRDSPYEQYF. The chain couples TRBV28 to TRBJ2-7; a weak D match, TRBD2 (6 bases). The CDR3 covers 13 residues. Germline V gene data show CDR1 as MDHEN and CDR2 as SYDVKM. Between the trimmed V and J ends, which lost 5 bases and 2 bases, there was a span of 10 bases.

The chain carries TRBV29-1 and TRBJ2-7; 7 positions agree with TRBD1. Germline lookup yields CDR1 SQVTM and CDR2 ANQGSEA. The junction had 23 bases not matched to a gene; V was cut back by 4 bases and J by 2 bases. The CDR3 covers 19 residues. CDR3 residues: CSVVRVSETGYPTAYEQYF. For the CDR3, the DNA is TGCAGCGTTGTTCGTGTGTCGGAGACAGGGTATCCGACGGCCTACGAGCAGTACTTC.

This clonotype turned up a few times. The chain has TRBV7-7 and TRBJ2-2; D perhaps matches TRBD2 (5 bases). Germline V CDR1 and CDR2: SSHAT, FNYEAQ (reference sequence). This CDR3 has 11 amino acids. Trimming shortened V by 6 bases and J by 7 bases, and 6 bases separated the two germline ends. In DNA form, the CDR3 reads TGTGCCAGCAGGGGAGTCGGGGAGCTGTTTTTT. This translates into CASRGVGELFF.

The chain carries TRBV27 and TRBJ1-2, with a possible D match to TRBD1 (5 bases). The V end lost 3 bases, the J end lost 5 bases, and 10 bases lay between the germline ends. Germline values: CDR1 MNHEY, CDR2 SMNVEV (reference sequence). The CDR3 runs to 13 residues. CDR3 coding DNA: TGTGCCAGCAGTTTTCAGGGCACTTATGGCTACACCTTC. Translating it yields CASSFQGTYGYTF.

This clonotype was seen more than once but under ten times. The V and J genes are TRBV28 and TRBJ2-2; a possible D gene is TRBD2 (6 bases). Germline V gene sequence: CDR1 MDHEN, CDR2 SYDVKM. The V end was cut by 6 bases, the J end by 7 bases, with 18 bases between. The CDR3 is 15 residues long. DNA for the CDR3: TGTGCCAGCAGCTCCGGGGGACCAGTAGTCGGGGAGCTGTTTTTT. This gives the protein CASSSGGPVVGELFF.

The sample holds a few counts of this clonotype. This chain joins TRBV18 and TRBJ1-1, with 7 bases lining up with TRBD1. This CDR3 has 15 amino acids. Germline values: CDR1 KGHSH, CDR2 LQKENI. V lost 5 bases to trimming and J lost 1 base; unmatched junction nucleotides: 7. The CDR3, as DNA: TGTGCCAGCTCAAGAGACAGGGAGGGGAACACTGAAGCTTTCTTT. As protein: CASSRDREGNTEAFF.

This clonotype was counted a few times. In DNA, the CDR3 is TGTGCCAGCAGCTTAGATCGGACAGTCGGGGAAAAACTGTTTTTT. It encodes CASSLDRTVGEKLFF. The chain links TRBV7-2 to TRBJ1-4, with D possibly TRBD1 on 6 matching bases. Between the trimmed V and J ends, which lost 1 base and 8 bases, there was a span of 14 bases. Germline V lookup: CDR1 SGHTA, CDR2 FQGNSA. The CDR3 contains 15 residues.

The J gene is TRBJ2-1, the V gene TRBV20-1, with a weak D call TRBD2 (6 bases). The length of the CDR3 is 13 residues. The germline V gene has CDR1 DFQATT and CDR2 SNEGSKA (reference sequence). This CDR3 reads CSPGRGGYNEQFF. For the CDR3, the DNA is TGCAGCCCCGGGCGGGGAGGCTACAATGAGCAGTTCTTC.

Only a few counts were recorded for this clonotype. The genes are TRBV4-3 and TRBJ2-7, with TRBD1 identical over 7 bases. Germline CDR1 and CDR2: LGHNA and YSLEER. The V segment lost 4 bases and the J segment 0 bases; nucleotides outside the gene matches: 6. CDR3 length: 15 residues. The CDR3 protein is CASSPGQDSSYEQYF. CDR3 sequence (DNA): TGCGCCAGCAGCCCTGGACAGGATTCCTCCTACGAGCAGTACTTC.

The sample holds many counts of this clonotype. V gene TRBV28 combines with J gene TRBJ1-4; D not certain. Deletions cut 5 bases from V and 5 bases from J, with 18 bases between. This CDR3 contains 16 residues. The V gene's germline CDR1 is MDHEN and CDR2 SYDVKM. The CDR3 is CASSGYGSGSNEKLFF. CDR3 coding DNA: TGTGCCAGCAGTGGCTACGGGTCGGGCTCCAATGAAAAACTGTTTTTT.

This clonotype was found a few times. The rearrangement joins TRBV7-2 to TRBJ2-1, with a tentative D call TRBD2 (5 bases). V lost 5 bases to trimming and J lost 9 bases, with 23 bases between them. This CDR3 has 16 amino acids. Germline V CDR1 and CDR2: SGHTA, FQGNSA. This CDR3 is CASSPWTARAAGEQFF. As DNA, the CDR3 is TGTGCCAGCAGCCCCTGGACTGCGCGGGCCGCAGGTGAGCAGTTCTTC.

The chain links TRBV28 to TRBJ1-1; tentatively, D is TRBD1 (5 bases). Germline CDR1 is MDHEN and CDR2 is SYDVKM. Trimming stripped 2 bases from V and 3 bases from J, with 13 bases between. The CDR3 covers 15 residues. CDR3 sequence: CASSLAGRGDTEAFF. The CDR3 nucleotides read TGTGCCAGCAGTTTAGCGGGCCGGGGGGACACTGAAGCTTTCTTT.

The chain carries TRBV6-1 and TRBJ1-2; the match to TRBD1 covers 7 bases. The germline CDR1 and CDR2 sequences are MNHNS and SASEGT. The length of the CDR3 is 20 residues. V lost 0 bases, J lost 5 bases, and 21 bases stayed unmatched. CDR3 sequence reads: CASSEALKPVIRQGLYGYTF. The CDR3 DNA reads as TGTGCCAGCAGTGAAGCGTTAAAGCCCGTCATCCGACAGGGCCTTTATGGCTACACCTTC.

This clonotype was recorded a few times. V and J are TRBV20-1 and TRBJ1-2; TRBD1 agrees at 7 bases. The length of the CDR3 is 17 residues. V lost 0 bases, J lost 4 bases, and 14 bases stayed unmatched. From germline, CDR1 is DFQATT and CDR2 SNEGSKA (reference sequence). CDR3 amino acids: CSARDPLSRTGVYGYTF. CDR3 nucleotide sequence: TGCAGTGCTAGAGATCCCCTGTCCAGAACAGGGGTCTATGGCTACACCTTC.

Only a few counts were recorded for this clonotype. The genes are TRBV15 and TRBJ1-2; D gene uncertain. CDR3 length: 14 residues. V lost 1 base and J 8 bases, leaving 14 bases between the germline ends. CDR1 and CDR2 from the germline V gene are LNHNV and YYDKDF (reference sequence). The CDR3 DNA is TGTGCCACCAGCAGAGCCGGGCAACAGATAGGCTACACCTTC. Translation gives CATSRAGQQIGYTF.